These 27 T cell receptor beta chains were all obtained from the same sample, sequenced in a study of cytomegalovirus exposure and HLA in healthy donors. Measured with immunoSEQ multiplex PCR; TCRdb has only the in-frame clones, and not every one. In the table there are about 56,000 clones, roughly 92% of which are singletons. Specimen: PBMCs. These receptors originate from a young man in good health and CMV-seronegative.

The chain employs TRBV7-9 and TRBJ2-1; 13 bases map to TRBD2. V lost 2 bases, J lost 8 bases, and 12 bases stayed unmatched. The CDR3 totals 18 residues. The germline CDR1 and CDR2 sequences are SEHNR and FQNEAQ (reference sequence). The CDR3 reads CASSLRGTSGKVIYEQFF. In nucleotides, the CDR3 is TGTGCCAGCAGCTTACGCGGGACTAGCGGGAAAGTAATCTATGAGCAGTTCTTC.

The chain carries TRBV11-2 and TRBJ2-7; 13 bases match TRBD2. Germline values: CDR1 SGHAT, CDR2 FQNNGV. The trim removed 6 bases at V and 4 bases at J, leaving 6 bases unmatched. The CDR3 is 15 amino acids. For the CDR3, the DNA is TGTGCCAGCAGTCCACTAGCGGGAGGGACGTACGAGCAGTACTTC. The encoded protein is CASSPLAGGTYEQYF.

J is TRBJ2-5 and V is TRBV7-2; D unclear. The V gene's germline CDR1 is SGHTA and CDR2 FQGNSA. This CDR3 is 14 amino acids long. V gave up 5 bases and J gave up 2 bases, with 12 bases separating them. CDR3 sequence reads: CASSEENRQETQYF. CDR3 coding DNA: TGTGCCAGCAGCGAGGAGAACCGACAAGAGACCCAGTACTTC. Looking up the rest from reference TRBV7-2 and TRBJ2-5 gives the full variable domain: GAGVSQSPSNKVTEKGKDVELRCDPISGHTALYWYRQSLGQGLEFLIYFQGNSAPDKSGLPSDRFSAERTGGSVSTLTIQRTQQEDSAVYLCASSEENRQETQYFGPGTRLLVL.

The rearrangement joins TRBV7-3 to TRBJ2-1, with TRBD2 matching over 10 bases. Germline V CDR1 and CDR2: SGHTA, FQGTGA. V lost 5 bases and J lost 4; bases outside the gene matches: 2. This CDR3 contains 14 residues. This CDR3 reads CASSRTSGYNEQFF. The DNA for the CDR3 is TGTGCCAGCAGCCGGACTAGCGGTTACAATGAGCAGTTCTTC.

The CDR3 loop reads CARSLADGDFYNEQFF. DNA of the CDR3: TGTGCCAGAAGCTTGGCCGACGGGGACTTCTACAATGAGCAGTTCTTC. The V call is TRBV5-3, the J call TRBJ2-1; weak D call: TRBD2 (6 bases). TRBV5-3 is an open reading frame whose function is uncertain. This CDR3 region has 16 residues. V was pared by 0 bases and J by 3 bases, with 13 bases between.

A single count supports this clone. The chain uses TRBV10-1 and TRBJ2-5; D remains ambiguous. The germline V gene encodes CDR1 WNHNN and CDR2 SYGVQD (reference sequence). The CDR3 runs to 14 residues. Trimming shortened V by 8 bases and J by 2 bases, and 15 bases separated the two germline ends. The CDR3 loop is CASVNWARQETQYF. Written as DNA, the CDR3 is TGCGCCAGCGTTAATTGGGCCAGACAAGAGACCCAGTACTTC.

This chain connects TRBV5-4 to TRBJ2-7; 9 nucleotides match TRBD2. Per the germline V gene, CDR1 is SGHNT and CDR2 is YYREEE (reference sequence). The CDR3 spans 15 residues. V lost 4 bases to trimming and J lost 3 bases; unmatched junction nucleotides: 8. The CDR3 sequence is CASSPLAGPHYEQYF. CDR3 coding DNA: TGTGCCAGCAGCCCCCTAGCGGGACCCCACTACGAGCAGTACTTC. Supplemented by reference TRBV5-4 and TRBJ2-7, the full variable domain reads ETGVTQSPTHLIKTRGQQVTLRCSSQSGHNTVSWYQQALGQGPQFIFQYYREEENGRGNFPPRFSGLQFPNYSSELNVNALELDDSALYLCASSPLAGPHYEQYFGPGTRLTVT.

The V gene is TRBV29-1, the J gene TRBJ2-6; D uncertain. V was clipped by 6 bases and J by 0 bases, with 6 bases between them. The CDR3 runs 13 residues. Germline lookup yields CDR1 SQVTM and CDR2 ANQGSEA. Here the CDR3 DNA reads TGCAGCGTGGCCGTCTCTGGGGCCAACGTCCTGACTTTC. It encodes CSVAVSGANVLTF.

This clone has only a few counts. The CDR3 DNA follows: TGTGCCAGCAGCTTATCGTCGACAGGCTATGGCTACACCTTC. It is translated as CASSLSSTGYGYTF. The chain uses TRBV7-9 and TRBJ1-2, with D possibly matching TRBD1 (6 bases). The V gene lost 2 bases and the J gene lost 4 bases, with 11 bases spanning the gap. The CDR3 extends over 14 amino acids. Germline CDR1 reads SEHNR; CDR2 reads FQNEAQ (reference sequence).

V is TRBV9 and J is TRBJ1-2; 7 bases match TRBD1. In germline, CDR1 is SGDLS, CDR2 YYNGEE. Trimming at V came to 0 bases and at J to 4 bases, leaving 6 bases not matched to a gene. The CDR3 sequence is 15 residues long. CDR3 amino acids: CASSVDMTGSYGYTF. The CDR3 bases are TGTGCCAGCAGCGTAGATATGACAGGGTCCTATGGCTACACCTTC.

The chain uses TRBV19 and TRBJ1-2, with TRBD1 identical over 7 bases. The CDR3 contains 15 residues. Losses at the gene ends were 5 bases for V and 0 bases for J; bases not matched to a gene: 6. Germline values: CDR1 LNHDA, CDR2 SQIVND (reference sequence). The CDR3 protein is CASSSQTGTNYGYTF. The CDR3 DNA follows: TGTGCCAGTAGTTCCCAGACAGGGACTAACTATGGCTACACCTTC. Using reference TRBV19 and TRBJ1-2 for the parts outside the CDR3, the full variable domain is DGGITQSPKYLFRKEGQNVTLSCEQNLNHDAMYWYRQDPGQGLRLIYYSQIVNDFQKGDIAEGYSVSREKKESFPLTVTSAQKNPTAFYLCASSSQTGTNYGYTFGSGTRLTVV.

The CDR3 DNA reads as TGTGCCAGCAGGGCGGACTCAAAGGATACGCAGTATTTT. Its translation: CASRADSKDTQYF. The chain couples TRBV27 to TRBJ2-3, with a tentative D call TRBD2 (5 bases). This CDR3 has 13 residues. The V end was cut by 6 bases, the J end by 6 bases, with 13 bases between. Germline V gene lookup returns CDR1 MNHEY and CDR2 SMNVEV (reference sequence).

J is TRBJ2-3 and V is TRBV6-5, with TRBD1 identical over 7 bases. CDR3 length equals 14 residues. After removal of 6 bases from V and 1 base from J, the junction contained 4 bases not matched to a gene. Germline CDR1 MNHEY, CDR2 SVGAGI. DNA for the CDR3: TGTGCCAGCAGCTCCGGGACAGGCACAGATACGCAGTATTTT. As protein: CASSSGTGTDTQYF.

The CDR3 loop reads CASSTNSYSYNEQFF. For the CDR3, the DNA is TGTGCCAGTAGTACAAACTCCTACTCCTACAATGAGCAGTTCTTC. The chain joins TRBV19 to TRBJ2-1; D not certain. The CDR3 extends over 15 amino acids. Germline loops: CDR1 LNHDA, CDR2 SQIVND (reference sequence). V was clipped by 4 bases and J by 0 bases, with 10 bases between them.

CDR3 nucleotides: TGTGCCAGCAGCCTCGGGACTAGCGGGAGTGTAGATACGCAGTATTTT. Its protein product is CASSLGTSGSVDTQYF. The rearrangement joins TRBV7-6 to TRBJ2-3; 14 nucleotides match TRBD2. CDR3 size: 16 residues. Germline V lookup: CDR1 SGHVS, CDR2 FNYEAQ. The ends lost 5 bases at V and 5 bases at J; junction bases unmatched: 6.

This chain links TRBV10-3 with TRBJ2-7; D remains unclear. Trimming pared 2 bases from V and 2 bases from J, leaving 10 bases between. The germline V gene has CDR1 ENHRY and CDR2 SYGVKD. This CDR3 is 14 amino acids long. CDR3 amino acids: CAISERDLAYEQYF. CDR3 in DNA: TGTGCCATCAGTGAGCGCGACCTAGCCTACGAGCAGTACTTC.

The rearrangement joins TRBV12-5 to TRBJ2-1; TRBD2 agrees at 7 bases. The CDR3 is 16 residues long. The germline CDR1 and CDR2 sequences are LGHNT and FRNRAP. The J segment lost 6 bases and the V segment lost 1 base, leaving 9 bases of the junction unmatched. The CDR3 DNA sequence: TGTGCTAGTGGTTTGGGGGACTACCGCAAGACCAATGAGCAGTTCTTC. It codes for CASGLGDYRKTNEQFF.

The chain combines TRBV19 with TRBJ2-5, with D perhaps TRBD1 (5 bases). V shed 5 bases and J shed 5 bases, with 12 bases lying between them. The germline gives CDR1 LNHDA, CDR2 SQIVND (reference sequence). This CDR3 region has 13 residues. The CDR3 sequence is CASSSSGAETQYF. CDR3 DNA sequence: TGTGCCAGTAGTTCGTCTGGGGCGGAGACCCAGTACTTC.

CDR3 sequence: CAIRPGIRSGANVLTF. In DNA form, the CDR3 reads TGTGCCATCAGACCCGGGATTCGCTCCGGGGCCAACGTCCTGACTTTC. This chain connects TRBV10-3 to TRBJ2-6; weak D call: TRBD2 (5 bases). The CDR3 sequence is 16 residues long. Trimming left V 6 bases short and J 4 bases short, with 16 bases between. The germline V gene encodes CDR1 ENHRY and CDR2 SYGVKD.

The chain uses TRBV14 and TRBJ1-4; a weak D match, TRBD1 (5 bases). This CDR3 comprises 17 residues. Between the trimmed V and J ends, which lost 0 bases and 5 bases, there was a span of 16 bases. From germline, CDR1 is SGHDN and CDR2 FVKESK. The CDR3 loop is CASSQDAGLSANEKLFF. In DNA, the CDR3 is TGTGCCAGCAGCCAAGATGCGGGGCTGAGCGCCAATGAAAAACTGTTTTTT.

V gene TRBV15 combines with J gene TRBJ2-3, with D unresolved. V gave up 4 bases and J gave up 6 bases, with 11 bases separating them. The length of the CDR3 is 13 residues. Germline-derived CDR1 and CDR2 are LNHNV and YYDKDF (reference sequence). CDR3 in DNA: TGTGCCACCAGCACCCGACTCACTGATACGCAGTATTTT. It encodes CATSTRLTDTQYF.

This clone was counted only a few times. The CDR3 nucleotides are TGTGCCAGCAGCTTGGGTTTCCAGGGAAAGCAAGGCTACACCTTC. Amino acids: CASSLGFQGKQGYTF. The rearrangement uses TRBV5-4 and TRBJ1-2; the D gene is possibly TRBD1 (5 bases). The CDR3 has 15 amino acids. Per germline, CDR1 SGHNT and CDR2 YYREEE (reference sequence). Trimming cost V 0 bases and J 8 bases, with 17 bases left between them. Supplemented by reference TRBV5-4 and TRBJ1-2, the full variable domain reads ETGVTQSPTHLIKTRGQQVTLRCSSQSGHNTVSWYQQALGQGPQFIFQYYREEENGRGNFPPRFSGLQFPNYSSELNVNALELDDSALYLCASSLGFQGKQGYTFGSGTRLTVV.

The chain employs TRBV9 and TRBJ2-7, with D unclear. This CDR3 spans 14 amino acids. V was trimmed by 0 bases and J by 7 bases, leaving 14 bases between them. CDR1 is SGDLS, CDR2 YYNGEE, per germline. CDR3 sequence reads: CASSVALGAREQYF. The CDR3 DNA reads TGTGCCAGCAGCGTAGCCTTAGGAGCTCGGGAGCAGTACTTC.

The chain joins TRBV9 to TRBJ2-4; 14 positions match TRBD2. The V gene's germline CDR1 is SGDLS and CDR2 YYNGEE. The V and J ends lost 4 bases and 8 bases, in that order; junction bases with no gene match: 8. The CDR3 spans 16 residues. CDR3 region: CASSQGLAGVRDIQYF. DNA of the CDR3: TGTGCCAGCAGCCAGGGACTAGCGGGAGTGCGAGACATTCAGTACTTC.

The rearrangement joins TRBV27 to TRBJ1-2, with unresolved D. The CDR3 spans 14 residues. CDR1 and CDR2 from the germline V gene are MNHEY and SMNVEV (reference sequence). Trimming cost V 2 bases and J 7 bases, with 14 bases left between them. DNA for the CDR3: TGTGCCAGCAGTTTAGAGGGCCGCGCTGGTGGCTACACCTTC. It is translated as CASSLEGRAGGYTF.

The chain links TRBV6-5 to TRBJ2-2; tentative D call: TRBD2 (6 bases). The CDR3 consists of 15 residues. V dropped 0 bases and J dropped 6 bases, with 11 bases sitting between them. Looked up from germline, CDR1 is MNHEY and CDR2 is SVGAGI. DNA of the CDR3: TGTGCCAGCAGTTACTCGTCCGGGAGTGCCGGGGAGCTGTTTTTT. Translating gives CASSYSSGSAGELFF.

The rearrangement links TRBV7-9 to TRBJ1-1, with TRBD1 matching over 10 bases. Unmatched junction bases numbered 6, after V lost 5 bases and J lost 0 bases. Germline-derived CDR1 and CDR2 are SEHNR and FQNEAQ (reference sequence). The CDR3 is 16 residues long. The CDR3 loop reads CASSPKGQGLNTEAFF. CDR3 bases: TGTGCCAGCAGCCCAAAGGGACAGGGGTTGAACACTGAAGCTTTCTTT.